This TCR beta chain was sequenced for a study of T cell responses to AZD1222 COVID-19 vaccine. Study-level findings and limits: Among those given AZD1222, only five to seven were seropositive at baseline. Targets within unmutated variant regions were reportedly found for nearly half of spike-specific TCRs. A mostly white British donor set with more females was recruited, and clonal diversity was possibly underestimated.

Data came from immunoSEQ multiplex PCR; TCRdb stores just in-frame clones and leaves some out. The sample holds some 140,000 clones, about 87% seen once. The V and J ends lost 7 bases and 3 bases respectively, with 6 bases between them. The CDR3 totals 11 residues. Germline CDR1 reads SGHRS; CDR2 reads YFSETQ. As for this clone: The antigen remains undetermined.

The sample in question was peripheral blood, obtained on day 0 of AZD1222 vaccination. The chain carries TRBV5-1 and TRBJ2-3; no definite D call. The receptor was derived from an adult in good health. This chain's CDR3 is CASAETDTQYF. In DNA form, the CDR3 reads TGCGCCAGCGCCGAAACAGATACGCAGTATTTT.